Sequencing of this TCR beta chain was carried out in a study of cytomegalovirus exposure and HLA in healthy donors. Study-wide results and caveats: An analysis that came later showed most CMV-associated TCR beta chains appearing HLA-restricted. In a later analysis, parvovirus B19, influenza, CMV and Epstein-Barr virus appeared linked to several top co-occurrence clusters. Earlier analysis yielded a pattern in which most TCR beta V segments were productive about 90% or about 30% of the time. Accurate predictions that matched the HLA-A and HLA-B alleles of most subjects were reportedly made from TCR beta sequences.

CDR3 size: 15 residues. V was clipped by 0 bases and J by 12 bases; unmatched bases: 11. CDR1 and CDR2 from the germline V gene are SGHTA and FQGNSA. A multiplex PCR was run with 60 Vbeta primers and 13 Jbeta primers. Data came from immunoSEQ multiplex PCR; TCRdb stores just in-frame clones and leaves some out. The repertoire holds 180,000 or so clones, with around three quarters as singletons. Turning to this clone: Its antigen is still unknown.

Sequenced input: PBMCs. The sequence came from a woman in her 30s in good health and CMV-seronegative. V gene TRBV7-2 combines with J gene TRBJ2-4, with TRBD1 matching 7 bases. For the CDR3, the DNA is TGTGCCAGCAGCTTAGCCGGGACAGTAGGAATGGATCAGTACTTC. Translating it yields CASSLAGTVGMDQYF.